This T cell receptor beta chain appears in the sequencing data of a study of cytotoxic CD8 clonotypes in ibrutinib-treated CLL (dated by TCRdb to the early 2020s). Background for the entire study: The cohort was composed of 11 relapsed/refractory and around 15 treatment-naive patients; IGHV unmutated status was identified in some 17 patients. Partial responses were observed in 24 patients and complete responses in 2; after a median follow-up of roughly 72 months, remission was maintained in roughly 15 patients and progression was observed in some twelve. Patients were still on ibrutinib when every remission and progressive disease sample was collected. The response samples were drawn at a median of approximately 11 months into treatment, with a range of about 6 to 40 months. Cryopreserved peripheral blood mononuclear cells were collected at three points: before therapy, at response, and at either sustained remission or disease progression. Of the approximately 86 participants in the trial, approximately 26 had longitudinal samples available. An average of 255,043 productive templates and some 100,000 productive rearrangements was obtained per sample. Results the study describes overall, beyond this receptor: At ibrutinib response clonality went up, during sustained remission it held steady, and at progression it dropped back toward baseline. Baseline clonality exceeded that of age-matched healthy donors and correlated strongly with circulating CD8+ T-cell counts. Public clonotypes were rare and either shrank or stayed stable during treatment, and the rise in clonality at ibrutinib response reflected expansion of private clonotypes. Sustained-remission and progressing patients did not have matched sampling times, and lymph node repertoires were not examined.

The sample's time point, from its label and the paper: progressive disease on ibrutinib. For TCR beta library preparation, approximately 2.2 micrograms of genomic DNA were isolated from cryopreserved PBMCs. Longitudinal blood samples from CLL patients on ibrutinib monotherapy were analyzed using high-throughput TCR beta sequencing. Patients were enrolled in a phase 2 open-label single-center ibrutinib monotherapy trial. The goal of deep resolution MiSeq sequencing was a depth between 1 in 1 million and 1 in 200,000 T cells, and coverage averaged 10x per clonotype. TCR beta libraries were generated with the immunoSEQ hsTCRB Kit. The paper's data handling went like this. ImmunoSEQ Data Assistant and ImmunoSEQ Analyzer were used for data analysis, and V, D and J genes were assigned according to IMGT definitions. Clonality, which ranges from 0 to 1, was calculated as one minus the normalized Shannon entropy of productive rearrangement frequencies. Public clonotype analysis was restricted to overrepresented clonotypes comprising at least 0.05% of each patient's repertoire. About a dozen age-matched healthy donor repertoires from immuneACCESS served as clonality controls. TCRdb stores this immuneACCESS table with in-frame sequences only. Part of the clones is absent; in the studies checked, under half of the shortfall reflects unresolved V genes, and no reason is known for the rest. The D gene and trimming were derived from the DNA, and the V and J assignments and clone size from that table. This sample holds about 35,000 clones; 70% to 80% were observed only once. The ten largest clones take up 16% of the sample.

For CDR1 and CDR2, the germline V gene lists SGHRS and YFSETQ. V and J lose 4 bases and 7 bases, and a span of 20 bases separates them. Inclusive of the bounding cysteine and phenylalanine, the CDR3 is 16 residues long. Left in the record is the CDR3 DNA by itself, 48 bases read in frame from the first base. This clone was picked up a small number of times. No antigen is known for it. Base-call qualities are not available, and no considerably larger clone is one nucleotide away. The source was PBMCs, collected at disease progression, from a patient treated with ibrutinib. Here the chain combines TRBV5-1 and TRBJ2-2; TRBD1 is a weak D gene call, 6 bases matching. The clonotype originates from a human donor with chronic lymphocytic leukemia. The CDR3 reads as follows: CASSLTGRVLHGELFF. At the DNA level, the sequence is TGCGCCAGCAGCCTTACAGGGAGAGTTTTACACGGGGAGCTGTTTTTT.